This T cell receptor (beta chain) is from a study of siplizumab effects on memory and regulatory T cells. CDR1 SNHLY and CDR2 FYNNEI come from the germline V gene. CDR3 size: 14 residues. V was clipped by 7 bases and J by 8 bases; unmatched bases: 10. TCRdb's table, derived via immunoSEQ multiplex PCR, lists solely in-frame clones and lacks some. This sample carries 9,500 to 10,000 clones, almost 40% of them seen once, and the ten largest clones take around 8.6%. Cells from the mixed lymphocyte reaction underwent coculture for roughly six days at 37 degrees C. By share, this clone counts as medium-sized. Its matching antigen is unknown. Study-wide points: Naive versus memory phenotype went unassigned for roughly 75-95% of proliferating CD4+ or CD8+ clones.

This TCR was sampled from a human donor in good health; the cells came from an allogeneic mixed lymphocyte reaction. The chain couples TRBV2 to TRBJ1-4; the match to TRBD1 covers 7 bases. Sequencing was done on a sample of CFSE-low (dividing) CD4+ T cells sorted from an allogeneic mixed lymphocyte reaction. CDR3 amino acids: CASKGRQGKEKLFF. The CDR3 DNA reads as TGTGCCAGCAAGGGGAGACAGGGAAAAGAAAAACTGTTTTTT. The full variable domain, rest sourced from reference TRBV2 and TRBJ1-4, is EPEVTQTPSHQVTQMGQEVILRCVPISNHLYFYWYRQILGQKVEFLVSFYNNEISEKSEIFDDQFSVERPDGSNFTLKIRSTKLEDSAMYFCASKGRQGKEKLFFGSGTQLSVL.